This T cell receptor (beta chain) was recovered during a study of blood T cells in healthy people across ages. Sample donors were healthy Caucasian individuals that came from Russia, aged roughly 6 to 100. Germline V lookup: CDR1 MDHEN, CDR2 SYDVKM. This CDR3 is built from 14 residues. Trimming took off 7 bases at V and 1 base at J, with 12 bases between the two ends. The authors ran a second PCR of roughly 6 to 12 cycles using a sample-barcoded 5' primer and a J-beta primer mix. Carrying 12 random nucleotides, a template-switch adaptor labeled each individual cDNA molecule. MiXCR, applied by TCRdb to the 5' RACE reads, yields one record per CDR3 protein. The sample has some 290,000 distinct CDR3 sequences, around 30% seen once.

The sample taken for sequencing was blood. The gene calls are TRBV28 and TRBJ2-3; D is possibly TRBD2 (6 bases). The clonotype originates from a woman in her seventies in good health. CDR3 in amino acids: CASKPGVGTDTQYF. DNA for the CDR3: TGTGCCAGCAAACCGGGAGTAGGCACAGATACGCAGTATTTT.